One and the same sample provided the 24 T cell receptor beta chains below, sequenced in a study of shared clonotypes between healthy human individuals. TCRdb's table, derived via immunoSEQ multiplex PCR, lists solely in-frame clones and lacks some. The sample has approximately 2.1 million clones; approximately 93% are singletons. Sequencing was performed on naive CD4+ T cells from PBMCs. This sample's subset: CD45RA+ positively selected. The receptor source for this set is a man aged 18 to 29 in good health. Some clones in this sample may be carry-over from other donors' samples.

This chain joins TRBV28 and TRBJ2-1; D may be TRBD1 or TRBD2 (5 bases each). The germline V and J ends were trimmed by 3 bases and 6 bases, with 12 bases remaining between them. The CDR3 is 14 residues long. The germline gives CDR1 MDHEN, CDR2 SYDVKM. The CDR3 is CASSFHSGANEQFF. The CDR3 nucleotides are TGTGCCAGCAGTTTCCACTCCGGGGCCAATGAGCAGTTCTTC.

Only a few counts were recorded for this clone. The chain joins TRBV7-2 to TRBJ1-5; TRBD1 matches at 9 bases. This CDR3 is built from 15 residues. Germline lookup yields CDR1 SGHTA and CDR2 FQGNSA. Losses at the gene ends were 4 bases for V and 6 bases for J; bases not matched to a gene: 7. The CDR3 region has the DNA TGTGCCAGCAGCTACGTTACAGGGGGCTCTCAGCCCCAGCATTTT. Translating gives CASSYVTGGSQPQHF.

This chain joins TRBV9 and TRBJ1-2; 10 positions agree with TRBD1. In germline, CDR1 is SGDLS, CDR2 YYNGEE. This CDR3 spans 16 amino acids. With 4 bases clipped from V and 6 bases from J, the junction kept 12 bases outside the gene matches. CDR3 in DNA: TGTGCCAGCAGCTCAAACCCTCGGGGGACAGGGGATGGCTACACCTTC. Translated: CASSSNPRGTGDGYTF.

V usage is TRBV20-1 and J usage is TRBJ2-3; D remains unclear. The germline CDR1 and CDR2 sequences are DFQATT and SNEGSKA (reference sequence). This CDR3 has 11 amino acids. CDR3 protein: CTPTSTDTQYF. The CDR3 DNA follows: TGCACCCCTACTAGCACAGATACGCAGTATTTT.

The chain links TRBV15 to TRBJ2-5; a weak D match, TRBD1 (5 bases). V was shortened by 4 bases and J by 5 bases, with 8 bases between the two germline ends. CDR1 and CDR2 from the germline V gene are LNHNV and YYDKDF (reference sequence). The CDR3 has 12 amino acids. The CDR3 region has the DNA TGTGCCACCAGCATAGGGGCGGAGACCCAGTACTTC. Translated: CATSIGAETQYF.

This clone appeared a single time. The rearrangement joins TRBV7-2 to TRBJ1-3, with D tentatively TRBD1 (5 bases). Trimming took 1 base from V and 0 from J, leaving 7 bases between them. The CDR3 is 15 residues long. Germline CDR1 and CDR2: SGHTA and FQGNSA. CDR3 residues: CASSLGGVSGNTIYF. Written as DNA, the CDR3 is TGTGCCAGCAGCTTAGGAGGGGTCTCTGGAAACACCATATATTTT.

The chain couples TRBV28 to TRBJ1-4; 8 bases are shared with TRBD1. This CDR3 region has 15 residues. Per the germline V gene, CDR1 is MDHEN and CDR2 is SYDVKM. After removal of 6 bases from V and 5 bases from J, the junction contained 8 bases not matched to a gene. DNA of the CDR3: TGTGCCAGCAGCACCGGGACAGGAAAGAATGAAAAACTGTTTTTT. This encodes CASSTGTGKNEKLFF.

Regarding this clone: This same CDR3 is encoded by further DNA sequences in the sample. The chain uses TRBV20-1 and TRBJ1-2; D is unresolved. CDR3 length: 11 amino acids. Looked up from germline, CDR1 is DFQATT and CDR2 is SNEGSKA (reference sequence). V was shortened by 3 bases and J by 4 bases, with 6 bases between the two germline ends. CDR3 coding DNA: TGCAGTGCTAGGAGCTTCTATGGCTACACCTTC. Amino acids: CSARSFYGYTF.

Concerning this clone itself: Different DNA sequences within this sample yield the same CDR3. The V gene is TRBV7-3, the J gene TRBJ2-1; 13 nucleotides line up with TRBD2. J gave up 4 bases and V 5 bases, and 2 bases lay outside the gene matches. The CDR3 is 15 residues long. Germline V gene data show CDR1 as SGHTA and CDR2 as FQGTGA. For the CDR3, the DNA is TGTGCCAGCAGCCCACTAGCGGGAGGGTACAATGAGCAGTTCTTC. It is translated as CASSPLAGGYNEQFF.

V gene TRBV5-4 combines with J gene TRBJ1-3; a possible D gene is TRBD1 (5 bases). The CDR3 contains 17 residues. Trimming took 3 bases from V and 1 from J, leaving 17 bases between them. Germline lookup yields CDR1 SGHNT and CDR2 YYREEE (reference sequence). Written as DNA, the CDR3 is TGTGCCAGCAGCTCAGGCCGGGGCCCTCCTTCTGGAAACACCATATATTTT. It encodes CASSSGRGPPSGNTIYF. The full variable domain, in which reference TRBV5-4 and TRBJ1-3 provide the parts outside the CDR3, is ETGVTQSPTHLIKTRGQQVTLRCSSQSGHNTVSWYQQALGQGPQFIFQYYREEENGRGNFPPRFSGLQFPNYSSELNVNALELDDSALYLCASSSGRGPPSGNTIYFGEGSWLTVV.

The J gene is TRBJ1-1, the V gene TRBV19, with D tentatively TRBD1 (5 bases). The V and J ends lost 6 bases and 4 bases respectively, with 18 bases between them. The CDR3 is 15 amino acids. CDR1 LNHDA and CDR2 SQIVND come from the germline V gene (reference sequence). Here the CDR3 DNA reads TGTGCCAGTAGGCGACCCGTTGGGGGGGGCACTGAAGCTTTCTTT. It is translated as CASRRPVGGGTEAFF.

This clone was recorded once. CDR3 sequence: CASSYGQGRGQPQHF. The CDR3 DNA reads TGTGCCAGCAGTTACGGGCAGGGTCGTGGTCAGCCCCAGCATTTT. The V call is TRBV6-5, the J call TRBJ1-5; weak D call: TRBD1 (5 bases). CDR3 length: 15 residues. Between the trimmed V and J ends, which lost 2 bases and 6 bases, there was a span of 14 bases. Per germline, CDR1 MNHEY and CDR2 SVGAGI.

This clone was recorded a few times. Other DNA sequences in the same sample also yield this CDR3. The chain uses TRBV6-1 and TRBJ1-5; D unclear. Germline assignment: CDR1 MNHNS and CDR2 SASEGT. The CDR3 extends over 11 amino acids. V dropped 4 bases and J dropped 5 bases, with 3 bases sitting between them. The CDR3: CASSAYQPQHF. CDR3 nucleotide sequence: TGTGCCAGCAGTGCCTATCAGCCCCAGCATTTT.

Of note for this clone: Other DNA sequences of this sample code for an identical CDR3. The V call is TRBV5-1, the J call TRBJ1-4, with D possibly TRBD1 on 5 matching bases. The ends were cut back, 5 bases at V and 11 bases at J, with 16 bases in the middle. This CDR3 spans 13 amino acids. Germline V gene data show CDR1 as SGHRS and CDR2 as YFSETQ. CDR3 sequence: CASRQIGEGKLFF. DNA for the CDR3: TGCGCCAGCAGACAGATAGGGGAAGGGAAACTGTTTTTT.

This clone occurred once. The sample contains more than one DNA sequence encoding this CDR3. The V and J genes are TRBV5-5 and TRBJ1-5; 8 positions agree with TRBD1. The CDR3 covers 15 residues. The J segment lost 2 bases and the V segment lost 5 bases, leaving 6 bases of the junction unmatched. The germline gives CDR1 SGHKS, CDR2 YYEKEE (reference sequence). For the CDR3, the DNA is TGTGCCAGCAGTCCCGGGACAGGAGGCAATCAGCCCCAGCATTTT. It is translated as CASSPGTGGNQPQHF.

In its sample, this clone was seen once. The J gene is TRBJ2-1, the V gene TRBV27; 14 positions agree with TRBD2. This CDR3 comprises 18 residues. CDR1 and CDR2 from the germline V gene are MNHEY and SMNVEV (reference sequence). Germline trimming cut 8 bases from V and 1 base from J; bases unmatched to any gene: 10. CDR3 in DNA: TGTGCCAGCGGGGGACTAGCGGGAGAGAGGAGGTCCTACAATGAGCAGTTCTTC. Amino acids: CASGGLAGERRSYNEQFF.

The V and J genes are TRBV5-1 and TRBJ1-1, with a weak D call TRBD1 (6 bases). The CDR3 length is 16 residues. The germline V gene encodes CDR1 SGHRS and CDR2 YFSETQ. V was pared by 0 bases and J by 6 bases, with 18 bases between. The chain's CDR3 is CASSLGSNRVGAEAFF. Here the CDR3 DNA reads TGCGCCAGCAGCTTGGGGAGTAACAGGGTCGGGGCTGAAGCTTTCTTT.

The V gene is TRBV6-1, the J gene TRBJ2-7; possibly TRBD1 for D (5 bases). This CDR3 comprises 13 residues. CDR1 MNHNS and CDR2 SASEGT come from the germline V gene. The V and J ends lost 5 bases and 2 bases respectively, with 10 bases between them. The CDR3, as DNA: TGTGCCAGCAGTCCCTCAGGGACCTACGAGCAGTACTTC. This sequence encodes CASSPSGTYEQYF.

This clone showed up just a few times. This rearrangement joins TRBV4-1 to TRBJ1-1, with D uncertain. Germline assignment: CDR1 MGHRA and CDR2 YSYEKL. V was cut by 0 bases and J by 1 base, with 6 bases left in between. The CDR3 loop spans 14 amino acids. Here the CDR3 reads CASSQEYGNTEAFF. CDR3 bases: TGCGCCAGCAGCCAAGAGTACGGGAACACTGAAGCTTTCTTT.

The chain is built from TRBV6-1 and TRBJ2-5, with no clear D. V was pared by 4 bases and J by 1 base, with 10 bases between. The CDR3 totals 14 residues. Germline-derived CDR1 and CDR2 are MNHNS and SASEGT. CDR3 sequence: CASSVFRVQETQYF. CDR3 bases: TGTGCCAGCAGTGTCTTCCGGGTCCAAGAGACCCAGTACTTC.

The chain carries TRBV6-6 and TRBJ2-7; 12 bases are shared with TRBD2. The CDR3 runs 15 residues. The V gene's germline CDR1 is MNHNY and CDR2 SVGAGI (reference sequence). The ends lost 6 bases at V and 7 bases at J; junction bases unmatched: 10. Here the CDR3 reads CASSSLAGGPGEQYF. The CDR3 coding sequence is TGTGCCAGCAGCTCTCTAGCGGGAGGGCCGGGAGAGCAGTACTTC.

The J gene is TRBJ1-5, the V gene TRBV4-1, with TRBD1 matching over 7 bases. V gave up 4 bases and J gave up 3 bases; unmatched junction bases: 6. CDR3 length: 15 residues. The germline V gene has CDR1 MGHRA and CDR2 YSYEKL. The CDR3 DNA sequence: TGCGCCAGCAGCCGCAACACAGGGGACAATCAGCCCCAGCATTTT. As protein: CASSRNTGDNQPQHF.

The CDR3 DNA sequence: TGTGCCAGCAGCCGGGACATGACCTACGAGCAGTACTTC. Translation: CASSRDMTYEQYF. The J gene is TRBJ2-7, the V gene TRBV11-2; tentatively, D is TRBD1 (6 bases). V lost 5 bases and J lost 2, with 10 bases in between. The CDR3 loop spans 13 amino acids. Germline CDR1 and CDR2: SGHAT and FQNNGV.

This sequence joins TRBV27 and TRBJ2-3; D gene unclear. V was pared by 5 bases and J by 0 bases, with 9 bases between. Germline CDR1 reads MNHEY; CDR2 reads SMNVEV (reference sequence). This CDR3 comprises 14 residues. The DNA of the CDR3 is TGTGCCAGCAGTGGCCTGCAGAGCACAGATACGCAGTATTTT. Translated, it gives CASSGLQSTDTQYF.